Below, 4 T cell receptor beta chains from the same sample are listed, as sequenced in a study of T cell responses to AZD1222 COVID-19 vaccine. Generated by immunoSEQ multiplex PCR, the TCRdb table keeps only in-frame clones and is missing some. The sample yields 150,000 to 200,000 clones, 92% seen once. The input for sequencing was peripheral blood, taken 28 days after the second AZD1222 dose. These receptors were collected from an adult who received the AZD1222 COVID-19 vaccine.

The chain links TRBV18 to TRBJ1-1; TRBD1 matches at 7 bases. The CDR3 extends over 12 amino acids. The junction had 2 bases not matched to a gene; V was cut back by 2 bases and J by 8 bases. Germline loops: CDR1 KGHSH, CDR2 LQKENI. CDR3 amino acids: CASSPRQGEAFF. CDR3 sequence (DNA): TGTGCCAGCTCACCAAGACAGGGAGAAGCTTTCTTT.

This sequence joins TRBV6-5 and TRBJ2-1; the D gene is possibly TRBD2 (5 bases). Germline CDR1 and CDR2: MNHEY and SVGAGI. This CDR3 is 13 amino acids long. With 6 bases removed from V and 12 bases from J, the gap between germline ends came to 18 bases. Here the CDR3 reads CASSSGLLDRQFF. Here the CDR3 DNA reads TGTGCCAGCAGCAGCGGACTGCTCGACCGGCAGTTCTTC.

The chain is built from TRBV23-1 and TRBJ2-1, with 7 bases fitting TRBD1. TRBV23-1 belongs to the ORF category, with a function that is uncertain. Trimming took 6 bases from V and 13 from J; bases not matched to a gene: 6. The CDR3 runs 11 residues. This chain's CDR3 is CASSPRQGQFF. DNA for the CDR3: TGCGCCAGCAGCCCCAGACAGGGACAGTTCTTC.

This clone has more than one count but fewer than ten. The chain recombines TRBV5-4 with TRBJ1-2; 10 positions match TRBD1. Germline V CDR1 and CDR2: SGHNT, YYREEE (reference sequence). CDR3 length: 14 residues. V shed 4 bases, J shed 6 bases, and the junction held 6 bases outside the gene matches. CDR3 in DNA: TGTGCCAGCAGCCCGCTAGACAGGGGGCATGGCTACACCTTC. As protein: CASSPLDRGHGYTF.